This record looks at one T cell receptor (beta chain) sequence and its context. Authors' methods: Reference gene primer amplification yielded estimated nucleated cell counts. Clones were read by immunoSEQ multiplex PCR, and TCRdb kept only the in-frame ones, dropping some. V and J calls plus clone size are reproduced from that table; the DNA served to infer D and trimming. The sample has 200,000 to 250,000 clones, about 81% seen once; the top ten hold roughly 8.2%. The record originates from a study of blood T cell repertoires in COVID-19. Study details: Spain, Italy and the United States supplied samples that represented acute and convalescent COVID-19. Nucleic acid was either cDNA or gDNA, and it came from T cells, B-cell-depleted T cells, or PBMCs.

V was pared by 4 bases and J by 4 bases, with 4 bases of the junction left unmatched. Germline CDR1 SEHNR, CDR2 FQNEAQ (reference sequence). There are 14 residues in the CDR3. Seattle patients were enrolled while actively infected and followed longitudinally. This rearrangement joins TRBV7-9 to TRBJ1-3; 7 bases are shared with TRBD1. This TCR derives from an elderly woman with COVID-19, enrolled during active disease. Sequenced sample: peripheral blood. The DNA for the CDR3 is TGTGCCAGCAGCTCCGACAGGGCAGGAAACACCATATATTTT. Translating gives CASSSDRAGNTIYF.